A selection of T cell receptor beta chains follows, all from one sample in a study of blood T cell repertoires in COVID-19. Measured with immunoSEQ multiplex PCR; TCRdb has only the in-frame clones, and not every one. Of about 390,000 clones listed, around 87% were seen once; the top ten hold 2.3%. The sequencing input was peripheral blood. The source is a woman aged 60-75 years with COVID-19, enrolled during active disease. CDR3s include the opening cysteine and the closing phenylalanine or tryptophan. The D gene is left open where the match is weak. Clone size is shown for a subset of rows, as once, few, many or a class of expanded clone.

clone_size	v_call	d_call	j_call	cdr3_aa	cdr3_nt
NA	TRBV10-3	TRBD2	TRBJ2-7	CAISDTGLAGAKTYEQYF	TGTGCCATCAGTGATACGGGACTAGCGGGGGCCAAGACCTACGAGCAGTACTTC
NA	TRBV18	TRBD1	TRBJ1-1	CASSPWGQVYTEAFF	TGTGCCAGCTCACCATGGGGACAGGTCTACACTGAAGCTTTCTTT
once	TRBV18	NA	TRBJ1-3	CASSPRLLQGPSSGNTIYF	TGTGCCAGCTCACCACGGCTCCTTCAGGGGCCTTCCTCTGGAAACACCATATATTTT
NA	TRBV5-1	TRBD2	TRBJ2-1	CASSLAGGQADEQFF	TGCGCCAGCAGCTTGGCGGGGGGGCAAGCGGATGAGCAGTTCTTC
once	TRBV7-2	TRBD2	TRBJ2-3	CASSLGRGGDLDTQYF	TGTGCCAGCAGCTTAGGGCGGGGGGGCGATCTGGATACGCAGTATTTT
few	TRBV19	NA	TRBJ2-7	CASSSFHGSPNEQYF	TGTGCCAGTAGCTCATTTCACGGGTCCCCAAACGAGCAGTACTTC
NA	TRBV5-1	NA	TRBJ1-1	CASSLGQYNTEAFF	TGCGCCAGCAGCTTGGGTCAGTATAACACTGAAGCTTTCTTT
NA	TRBV5-1	NA	TRBJ2-7	CASRKGGYEQYF	TGCGCCAGCAGGAAAGGGGGCTACGAGCAGTACTTC
once	TRBV24-1	NA	TRBJ1-6	CATTPRRVCYNSPLHF	TGTGCCACCACCCCCCGCCGGGTATGCTATAATTCACCCCTCCACTTT
NA	TRBV19	TRBD1	TRBJ2-7	CASSLTGTGISYEQYF	TGTGCCAGTAGTTTAACCGGGACAGGGATTTCCTACGAGCAGTACTTC
NA	TRBV9	NA	TRBJ2-3	CASSGSGSTDTQYF	TGTGCCAGCAGCGGGAGCGGTAGCACAGATACGCAGTATTTT
NA	TRBV28	TRBD1	TRBJ1-4	CASQRQGATNEKLFF	TGTGCCAGTCAGAGGCAGGGGGCAACTAATGAAAAACTGTTTTTT
NA	TRBV14	NA	TRBJ1-1	CASSQRGVKAFF	TGTGCCAGCAGCCAGCGGGGTGTGAAAGCTTTCTTT
NA	TRBV6-1	NA	TRBJ1-2	CASSDRGRSGYTF	TGTGCCAGCAGTGACAGGGGAAGAAGTGGCTACACCTTC
NA	TRBV3-1/TRBV3-2	NA	TRBJ1-1	CASSRTANTEAFF	TGTGCCAGCAGCCGGACAGCGAACACTGAAGCTTTCTTT
NA	TRBV7-2	NA	TRBJ1-2	CASSLVAGDHYGYTF	TGTGCCAGCAGCTTAGTCGCAGGGGATCACTATGGCTACACCTTC
NA	TRBV5-6	TRBD1	TRBJ1-2	CASSDGTGGSNYGYTF	TGTGCCAGCAGCGACGGGACAGGGGGCTCTAACTATGGCTACACCTTC
NA	TRBV2	NA	TRBJ1-5	CASSSREPQHF	TGTGCCAGCAGTTCCAGGGAGCCCCAGCATTTT
NA	TRBV5-4	TRBD2	TRBJ2-1	CASSVSGGKRDEQFF	TGTGCCAGCAGCGTTAGCGGGGGAAAGAGGGATGAGCAGTTCTTC
NA	TRBV5-6	TRBD1	TRBJ2-2	CASSLGDREAGELFF	TGTGCCAGCAGCTTGGGGGACAGGGAGGCCGGGGAGCTGTTTTTT
once	TRBV29-1	NA	TRBJ1-3	CSVEGGHTIYF	TGCAGCGTTGAAGGGGGGCACACCATATATTTT
NA	TRBV9	TRBD1	TRBJ1-1	CASSLGQGAKGTTEAFF	TGTGCCAGCAGCTTGGGACAGGGGGCTAAAGGGACCACTGAAGCTTTCTTT
NA	TRBV5-1	NA	TRBJ2-5	CASTPRRGKEQETQYF	TGCGCCAGCACCCCAAGGCGGGGTAAAGAACAAGAGACCCAGTACTTC
NA	TRBV5-1	TRBD2	TRBJ2-3	CASTTGPSGDTQYF	TGCGCCAGCACCACAGGCCCTAGCGGAGATACGCAGTATTTT
NA	TRBV24-1	TRBD1	TRBJ2-3	CATSDSHRGSTGDTQYF	TGTGCCACCAGTGATTCCCACAGGGGGTCCACAGGGGATACGCAGTATTTT
NA	TRBV28	NA	TRBJ1-2	CASSSESRNYGYTF	TGTGCCAGCAGTTCTGAGTCCAGGAACTATGGCTACACCTTC
NA	TRBV27	NA	TRBJ1-6	CASSSTRGNSPLHF	TGTGCCAGCAGTTCTACGAGGGGGAATTCACCCCTCCACTTT
once	TRBV18	TRBD1	TRBJ2-2	CASSQGAADTGELFF	TGTGCCAGCTCACAGGGGGCGGCGGACACCGGGGAGCTGTTTTTT
NA	TRBV19	TRBD1	TRBJ2-1	CASRRDRGRNEQFF	TGTGCCAGTCGGAGGGACAGGGGGCGCAATGAGCAGTTCTTC
NA	TRBV5-1	NA	TRBJ1-2	CASSPLTGVNYGYTF	TGCGCCAGCAGCCCCCTTACGGGGGTTAACTATGGCTACACCTTC
NA	TRBV19	NA	TRBJ1-2	CASSATGTSGYTF	TGTGCCAGTAGTGCTACAGGGACGAGTGGCTACACCTTC
once	TRBV5-1	TRBD1	TRBJ2-2	CASSLATGETGELFF	TGCGCCAGCAGCTTGGCAACAGGGGAAACCGGGGAGCTGTTTTTT
NA	TRBV11-2	TRBD2	TRBJ2-3	CASSPLAGGRTDTQYF	TGTGCCAGCAGCCCCCTAGCGGGGGGTCGCACAGATACGCAGTATTTT
NA	TRBV4-2	TRBD2	TRBJ2-2	CASSQDPSGGSMSTGELFF	TGTGCCAGCAGCCAAGATCCTAGCGGGGGGTCTATGAGCACCGGGGAGCTGTTTTTT
NA	TRBV19	TRBD2	TRBJ2-3	CASSLGLAGDTDTQYF	TGTGCCAGTAGTCTGGGACTAGCGGGGGACACAGATACGCAGTATTTT
NA	TRBV6-5	NA	TRBJ2-7	CASTRQSFYEQYF	TGTGCCAGTACAAGACAGAGCTTCTACGAGCAGTACTTC
NA	TRBV28	TRBD1	TRBJ2-4	CASSSSGTGAKNIQYF	TGTGCCAGCAGTTCCTCCGGGACAGGGGCCAAAAACATTCAGTACTTC
NA	TRBV7-2	TRBD1	TRBJ2-7	CASSLDRTGTYEQYF	TGTGCCAGCAGCTTGGATAGGACAGGGACCTACGAGCAGTACTTC
once	TRBV4-1	NA	TRBJ1-1	CASSQDPSGLNTEAFF	TGCGCCAGCAGCCAAGATCCCAGCGGGCTGAACACTGAAGCTTTCTTT
NA	TRBV5-1	NA	TRBJ2-3	CASSWSAEADTQYF	TGCGCCAGCAGCTGGAGCGCCGAGGCAGATACGCAGTATTTT
NA	TRBV9	NA	TRBJ2-7	CASSVSAGSPYEQYF	TGTGCCAGCAGCGTCTCGGCAGGCAGCCCCTACGAGCAGTACTTC
NA	TRBV10-1	NA	TRBJ2-1	CASGNYNEQFF	TGCGCCAGCGGCAACTACAATGAGCAGTTCTTC
once	TRBV6-2/TRBV6-3	TRBD1	TRBJ1-5	CASSLTGGRVNQPQHF	TGTGCCAGCAGCTTAACAGGGGGCCGCGTCAATCAGCCCCAGCATTTT
NA	TRBV19	TRBD1	TRBJ1-1	CASSLAGGDTEAFF	TGTGCCAGTAGTTTAGCAGGGGGAGACACTGAAGCTTTCTTT
once	TRBV5-4	TRBD2	TRBJ2-1	CASRSGLLAGKYNEQFF	TGTGCCAGCAGGTCGGGCCTACTAGCGGGGAAATACAATGAGCAGTTCTTC
NA	TRBV19	NA	TRBJ2-7	CATREQYF	TGTGCCACCCGGGAGCAGTACTTC
few	TRBV7-3	NA	TRBJ2-3	CASSFPGSSADTQYF	TGTGCCAGCAGCTTCCCCGGGAGCAGCGCAGATACGCAGTATTTT
NA	TRBV28	NA	TRBJ1-5	CASLRDSNQPQHF	TGTGCCAGCCTTAGAGATAGCAATCAGCCCCAGCATTTT
NA	TRBV7-9	NA	TRBJ2-3	CASSLDSSGDTQYF	TGTGCCAGCAGCTTAGACAGTTCCGGTGATACGCAGTATTTT
NA	TRBV10-3	NA	TRBJ2-1	CAISGSPGQLYNEQFF	TGTGCCATCAGTGGTTCACCGGGACAACTCTACAATGAGCAGTTCTTC
NA	TRBV19	NA	TRBJ2-2	CASRAVNTGELFF	TGTGCCAGTAGGGCAGTTAACACCGGGGAGCTGTTTTTT
NA	TRBV7-9	NA	TRBJ1-3	CASSSTGTIGNTIYF	TGTGCCAGCAGCTCTACAGGGACGATAGGAAACACCATATATTTT
NA	TRBV11-2	TRBD2	TRBJ2-3	CASSLDLGGDTDTQYF	TGTGCCAGCAGCTTAGACCTCGGGGGGGACACAGATACGCAGTATTTT
once	TRBV3-1/TRBV3-2	NA	TRBJ1-2	CASSRAPNGYGYTF	TGTGCCAGCAGCCGGGCCCCAAATGGCTATGGCTACACCTTC
NA	TRBV10-3	NA	TRBJ1-2	CAISESGRIAGSGYTF	TGTGCCATCAGTGAGTCGGGGCGGATCGCAGGGTCTGGCTACACCTTC
NA	TRBV5-1	TRBD1	TRBJ1-6	CASSLVLSGTEHYNSPLHF	TGCGCCAGCAGCTTGGTCCTAAGTGGGACAGAACATTATAATTCACCCCTCCACTTT
NA	TRBV7-6	TRBD2	TRBJ2-7	CASSLAQRGRGEQYF	TGTGCCAGCAGCTTGGCCCAGCGGGGGCGCGGCGAGCAGTACTTC
NA	TRBV28	TRBD1	TRBJ2-3	CASRLGTGGKDTQYF	TGTGCCAGCAGATTGGGGACAGGGGGTAAAGATACGCAGTATTTT